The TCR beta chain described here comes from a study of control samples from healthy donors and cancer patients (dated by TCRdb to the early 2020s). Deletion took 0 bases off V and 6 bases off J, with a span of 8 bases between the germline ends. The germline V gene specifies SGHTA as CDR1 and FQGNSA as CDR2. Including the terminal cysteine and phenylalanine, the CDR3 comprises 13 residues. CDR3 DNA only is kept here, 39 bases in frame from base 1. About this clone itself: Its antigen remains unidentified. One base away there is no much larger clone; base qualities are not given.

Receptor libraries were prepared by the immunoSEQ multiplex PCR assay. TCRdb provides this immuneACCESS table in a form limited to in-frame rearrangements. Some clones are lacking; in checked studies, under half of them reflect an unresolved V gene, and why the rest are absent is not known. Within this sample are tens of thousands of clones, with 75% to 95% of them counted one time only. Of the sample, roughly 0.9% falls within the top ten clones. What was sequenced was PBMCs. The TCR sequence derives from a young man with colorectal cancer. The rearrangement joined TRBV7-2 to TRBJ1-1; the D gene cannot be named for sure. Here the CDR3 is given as CASSLARKAEAFF. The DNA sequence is TGTGCCAGCAGCTTAGCGCGTAAGGCTGAAGCTTTCTTT.